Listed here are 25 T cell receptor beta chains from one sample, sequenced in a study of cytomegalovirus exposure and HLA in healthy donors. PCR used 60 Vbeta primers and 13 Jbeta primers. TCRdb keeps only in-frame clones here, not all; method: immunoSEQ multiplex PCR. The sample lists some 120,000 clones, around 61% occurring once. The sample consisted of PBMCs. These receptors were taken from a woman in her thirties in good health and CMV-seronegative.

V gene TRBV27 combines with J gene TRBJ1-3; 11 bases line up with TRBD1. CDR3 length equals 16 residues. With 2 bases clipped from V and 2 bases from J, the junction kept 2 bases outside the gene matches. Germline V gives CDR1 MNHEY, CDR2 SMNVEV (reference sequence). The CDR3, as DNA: TGTGCCAGCAGTTTAGGGACAGGGGGAGCTGGAAACACCATATATTTT. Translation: CASSLGTGGAGNTIYF.

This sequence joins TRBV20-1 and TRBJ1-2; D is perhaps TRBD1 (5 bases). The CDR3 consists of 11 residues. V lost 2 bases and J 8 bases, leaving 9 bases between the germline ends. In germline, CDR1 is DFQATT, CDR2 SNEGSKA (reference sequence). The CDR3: CSARQGWGYTF. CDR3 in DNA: TGCAGTGCTAGACAGGGCTGGGGCTACACCTTC.

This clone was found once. Here the CDR3 DNA reads TGTGCCAGCAGCTTCGGGGGGCTGGGGACTGAAGCTTTCTTT. Translating it yields CASSFGGLGTEAFF. The chain joins TRBV7-2 to TRBJ1-1, with a possible D match to TRBD1 (6 bases). The ends were cut back, 3 bases at V and 5 bases at J, with 13 bases in the middle. The CDR3 contains 14 residues. Germline V lookup: CDR1 SGHTA, CDR2 FQGNSA.

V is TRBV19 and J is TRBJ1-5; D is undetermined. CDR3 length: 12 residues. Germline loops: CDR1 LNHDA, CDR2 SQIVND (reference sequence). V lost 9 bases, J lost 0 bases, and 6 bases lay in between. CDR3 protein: CASRYSNQPQHF. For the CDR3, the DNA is TGTGCCAGCAGATATAGCAATCAGCCCCAGCATTTT.

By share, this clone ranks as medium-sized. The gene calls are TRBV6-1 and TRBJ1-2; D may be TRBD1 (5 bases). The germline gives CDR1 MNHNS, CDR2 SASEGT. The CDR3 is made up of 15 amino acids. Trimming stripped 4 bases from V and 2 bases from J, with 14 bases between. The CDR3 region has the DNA TGTGCCAGCAGTGCAGACGGACAACCAAACTATGGCTACACCTTC. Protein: CASSADGQPNYGYTF.

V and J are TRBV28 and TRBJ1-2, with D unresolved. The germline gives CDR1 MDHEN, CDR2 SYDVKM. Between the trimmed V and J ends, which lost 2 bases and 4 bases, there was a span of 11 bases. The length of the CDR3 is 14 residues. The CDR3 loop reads CASSLHGGVYGYTF. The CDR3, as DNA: TGTGCCAGCAGTTTACACGGCGGAGTCTATGGCTACACCTTC.

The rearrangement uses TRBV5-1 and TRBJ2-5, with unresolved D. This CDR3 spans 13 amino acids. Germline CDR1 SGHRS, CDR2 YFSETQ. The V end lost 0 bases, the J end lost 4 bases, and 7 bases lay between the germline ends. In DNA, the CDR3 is TGCGCCAGCAGCTTGGCCAGAGGAGAGACCCAGTACTTC. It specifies CASSLARGETQYF.

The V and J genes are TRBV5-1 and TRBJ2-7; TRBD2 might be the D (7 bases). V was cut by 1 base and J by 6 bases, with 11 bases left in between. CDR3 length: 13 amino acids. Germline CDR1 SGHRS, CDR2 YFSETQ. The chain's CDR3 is CASSLRGAGEQYF. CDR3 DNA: TGCGCCAGCAGCTTGCGGGGGGCAGGCGAGCAGTACTTC.

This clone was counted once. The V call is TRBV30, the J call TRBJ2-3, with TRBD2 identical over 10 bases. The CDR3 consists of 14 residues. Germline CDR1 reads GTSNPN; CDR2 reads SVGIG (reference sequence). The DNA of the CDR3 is TGTGCGGCGGGGCTAGCGGGAGCCACAGATACGCAGTATTTT. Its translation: CAAGLAGATDTQYF.

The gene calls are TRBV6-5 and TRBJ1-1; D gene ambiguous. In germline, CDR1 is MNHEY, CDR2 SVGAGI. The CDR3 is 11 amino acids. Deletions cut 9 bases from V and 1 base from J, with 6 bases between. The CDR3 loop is CASQENTEAFF. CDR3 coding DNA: TGTGCCAGTCAGGAGAACACTGAAGCTTTCTTT.

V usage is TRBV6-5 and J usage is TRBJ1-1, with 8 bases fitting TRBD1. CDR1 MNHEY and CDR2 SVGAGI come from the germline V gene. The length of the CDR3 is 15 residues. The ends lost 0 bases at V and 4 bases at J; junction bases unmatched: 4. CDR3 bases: TGTGCCAGCAGTTACTCGGAACAGGGGGGCACTGAAGCTTTCTTT. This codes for CASSYSEQGGTEAFF.

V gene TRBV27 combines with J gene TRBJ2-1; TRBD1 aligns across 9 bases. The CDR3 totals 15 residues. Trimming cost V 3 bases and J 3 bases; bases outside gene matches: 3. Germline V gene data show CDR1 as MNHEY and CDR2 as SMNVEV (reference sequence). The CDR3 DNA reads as TGTGCCAGCAGTTTGGACAGGGGTGGCTACAATGAGCAGTTCTTC. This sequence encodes CASSLDRGGYNEQFF.

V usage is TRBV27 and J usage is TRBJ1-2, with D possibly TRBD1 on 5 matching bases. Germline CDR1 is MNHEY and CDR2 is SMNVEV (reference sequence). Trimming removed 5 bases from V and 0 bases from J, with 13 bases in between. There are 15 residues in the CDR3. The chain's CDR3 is CASSRSTGANYGYTF. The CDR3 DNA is TGTGCCAGCAGTAGAAGTACAGGAGCTAACTATGGCTACACCTTC.

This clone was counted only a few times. The CDR3 region has the DNA TGTGCCAGCAGCCGACAGGGGGCTTACACTGAAGCTTTCTTT. It is translated as CASSRQGAYTEAFF. J is TRBJ1-1 and V is TRBV6-6, with TRBD1 identical over 10 bases. V lost 6 bases and J lost 3; bases outside the gene matches: 4. The CDR3 loop spans 14 amino acids. The germline CDR1 and CDR2 sequences are MNHNY and SVGAGI (reference sequence).

CDR3 DNA: TGCGCCAGCAGCCAAGTCGGGCTCTCCATGGGGGCGATAAACACTGAAGCTTTCTTT. It codes for CASSQVGLSMGAINTEAFF. The chain combines TRBV4-1 with TRBJ1-1; D is possibly TRBD1 (6 bases). V was clipped by 1 base and J by 2 bases, with 23 bases between them. The CDR3 runs to 19 residues. Per germline, CDR1 MGHRA and CDR2 YSYEKL.

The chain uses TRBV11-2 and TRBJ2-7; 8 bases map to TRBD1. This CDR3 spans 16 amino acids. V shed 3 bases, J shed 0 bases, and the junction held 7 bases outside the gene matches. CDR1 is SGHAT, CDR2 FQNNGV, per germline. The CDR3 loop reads CASSLSQGASSYEQYF. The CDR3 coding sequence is TGTGCCAGCAGCTTGTCCCAGGGGGCTAGCTCCTACGAGCAGTACTTC.

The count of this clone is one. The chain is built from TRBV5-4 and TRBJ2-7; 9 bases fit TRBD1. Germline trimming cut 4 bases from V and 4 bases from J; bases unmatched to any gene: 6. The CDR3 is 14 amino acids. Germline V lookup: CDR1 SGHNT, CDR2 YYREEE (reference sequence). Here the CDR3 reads CASSRTGEGYEQYF. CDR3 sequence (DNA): TGTGCCAGCAGCCGGACAGGGGAGGGGTACGAGCAGTACTTC.

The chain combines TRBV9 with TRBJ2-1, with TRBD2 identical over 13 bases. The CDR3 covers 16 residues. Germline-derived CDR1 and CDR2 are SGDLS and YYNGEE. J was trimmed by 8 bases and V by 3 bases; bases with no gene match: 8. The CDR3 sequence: CASSATGTSGTHEQFF. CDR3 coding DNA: TGTGCCAGCAGCGCAACCGGGACTAGCGGGACGCATGAGCAGTTCTTC.

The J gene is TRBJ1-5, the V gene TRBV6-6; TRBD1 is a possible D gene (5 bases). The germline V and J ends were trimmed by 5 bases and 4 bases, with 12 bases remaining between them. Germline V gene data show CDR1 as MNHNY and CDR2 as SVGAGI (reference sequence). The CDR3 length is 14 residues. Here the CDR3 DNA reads TGTGCCAGCAGTAAAGACAGATTAAATCAGCCCCAGCATTTT. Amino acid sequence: CASSKDRLNQPQHF.

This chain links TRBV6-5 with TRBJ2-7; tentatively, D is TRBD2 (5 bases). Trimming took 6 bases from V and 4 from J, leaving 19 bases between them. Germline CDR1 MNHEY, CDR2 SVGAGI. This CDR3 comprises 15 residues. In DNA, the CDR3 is TGTGCCAGCAGCTCCAAGAGTGGACCGGGGTACGAGCAGTACTTC. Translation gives CASSSKSGPGYEQYF.

CDR3 DNA sequence: TGTGCCAGCAGTAAACGGGGGCCCCCGGGACAGGGGCTGAATGGCTACACCTTC. Translating gives CASSKRGPPGQGLNGYTF. The genes are TRBV25-1 and TRBJ1-2, with 10 bases that match TRBD1. With 5 bases clipped from V and 6 bases from J, the junction kept 18 bases outside the gene matches. There are 18 residues in the CDR3. CDR1 MGHDK and CDR2 SYGVNS come from the germline V gene.

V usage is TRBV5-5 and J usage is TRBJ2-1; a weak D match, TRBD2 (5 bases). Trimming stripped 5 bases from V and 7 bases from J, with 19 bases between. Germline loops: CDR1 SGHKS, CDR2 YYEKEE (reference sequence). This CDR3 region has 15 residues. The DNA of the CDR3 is TGTGCCAGCAGGACTGGCCTAGCCACTAATAATGAGCAGTTCTTC. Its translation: CASRTGLATNNEQFF.

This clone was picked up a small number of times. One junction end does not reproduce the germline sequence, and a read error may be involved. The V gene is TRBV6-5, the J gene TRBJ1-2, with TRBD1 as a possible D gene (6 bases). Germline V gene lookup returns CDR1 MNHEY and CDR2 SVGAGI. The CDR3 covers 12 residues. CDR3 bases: TGTGCCAGCCGGACAGCTAATTATGGCTACACCTTC. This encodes CASRTANYGYTF.

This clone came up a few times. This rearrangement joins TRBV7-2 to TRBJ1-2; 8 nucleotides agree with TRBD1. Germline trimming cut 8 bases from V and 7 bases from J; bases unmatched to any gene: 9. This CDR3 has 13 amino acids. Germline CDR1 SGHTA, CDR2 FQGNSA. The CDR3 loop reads CASAPGTGPGYTF. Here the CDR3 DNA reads TGTGCCAGCGCCCCCGGGACAGGCCCTGGCTACACCTTC.

The DNA of the CDR3 is TGTGCCAGCAGACTAACAACTGCGGGGGAGCTGTTTTTT. This codes for CASRLTTAGELFF. The rearrangement uses TRBV27 and TRBJ2-2, with D uncertain. Trimming shortened V by 6 bases and J by 8 bases, and 13 bases separated the two germline ends. CDR1 is MNHEY, CDR2 SMNVEV, per germline (reference sequence). CDR3 length: 13 residues.